These T cell receptor beta chains were read from a single sample in a study of radiotherapy plus CTLA-4 blockade in lung cancer. TCRdb's copy holds only in-frame clones and misses some; the assay was immunoSEQ multiplex PCR. The data hold around 100,000 clones, with 60% to 75% observed a single time. Sequenced here: peripheral blood, sampled from a patient treated with radiotherapy plus ipilimumab. These receptors originate from a human donor with non-small cell lung cancer who had a partial response to radiotherapy plus ipilimumab. Some clones in this sample may be carry-over from other donors' samples. CDR3s include the opening cysteine and the closing phenylalanine or tryptophan. D genes are given only for firm matches. Clone size is given for some rows only: seen once, a few or many times, or a class if the clone is expanded.

abundance	j_gene	v_gene	d_gene	CDR3aa	CDR3nt
.	TRBJ1-1	TRBV11-2	TRBD1	CASSLGVGGGTTEAFF	TGTGCCAGCAGCTTAGGGGTCGGAGGGGGCACCACTGAAGCTTTCTTT
.	TRBJ2-1	TRBV13	.	CASSLRTGSVPYNEQFF	TGTGCCAGCAGCTTGAGGACCGGGAGTGTCCCCTACAATGAGCAGTTCTTC
.	TRBJ1-4	TRBV27	TRBD1	CASNPDRGQYATNEKLFF	TGTGCCAGCAATCCTGACAGGGGGCAATATGCAACTAATGAAAAACTGTTTTTT
.	TRBJ2-1	TRBV10-3	.	CAINSSPYNEQFF	TGTGCCATCAATTCCAGTCCCTACAATGAGCAGTTCTTC
once	TRBJ1-2	TRBV30	.	CAWGGAYYGYTF	TGTGCCTGGGGGGGGGCATACTATGGCTACACCTTC
.	TRBJ2-3	TRBV7-9	.	CASSLGAGTSTDTQYF	TGTGCCAGCAGCTTAGGGGCAGGAACTAGCACAGATACGCAGTATTTT
.	TRBJ1-5	TRBV30	TRBD1	CAWSPGQWGQPQHF	TGTGCCTGGAGTCCGGGACAGTGGGGGCAGCCCCAGCATTTT
.	TRBJ1-5	TRBV28	.	CASSKMQGHNQPQHF	TGTGCCAGCAGCAAGATGCAGGGACACAATCAGCCCCAGCATTTT
few	TRBJ2-7	TRBV28	TRBD2	CASSGPRGGHHEQYF	TGTGCCAGCAGTGGCCCTCGGGGGGGGCACCACGAGCAGTACTTC
.	TRBJ1-6	TRBV19	TRBD1	CASTKDRVTYNSPLHF	TGTGCCAGTACCAAGGACAGGGTGACCTATAATTCACCCCTCCACTTT
.	TRBJ1-4	TRBV5-1	.	CASSSALQGSGEKLFF	TGCGCCAGCAGCTCGGCACTGCAGGGTAGCGGTGAAAAACTGTTTTTT
.	TRBJ1-4	TRBV7-8	.	CASSLTRGNEKLFF	TGTGCCAGCAGCTTAACCCGGGGGAATGAAAAACTGTTTTTT
.	TRBJ2-7	TRBV5-4	.	CASNRRGYEQYF	TGTGCCAGCAACCGCCGGGGTTACGAGCAGTACTTC
many	TRBJ1-2	TRBV6-1	.	CASSEAEGRSYF	TGTGCCAGCAGTGAAGCGGAGGGACGGTCCTATTTC
.	TRBJ1-1	TRBV11-1	.	CASSLASGLVPEAFF	TGTGCCAGCAGCTTAGCGTCCGGACTCGTCCCTGAAGCTTTCTTT
.	TRBJ1-3	TRBV7-9	TRBD1	CASSQDRASGNTIYF	TGTGCCAGCAGCCAAGACAGGGCTTCGGGAAACACCATATATTTT
once	TRBJ2-1	TRBV6-5	TRBD2	CASSPGLAVNEQFF	TGTGCCAGCAGTCCGGGACTAGCGGTTAATGAGCAGTTCTTC
.	TRBJ1-2	TRBV4-1	TRBD1	CASSPRTGRTNYGYTF	TGCGCCAGCAGCCCGAGGACAGGGAGGACGAACTATGGCTACACCTTC
.	TRBJ2-5	TRBV27	TRBD1	CASSLSRQGVLGTQYF	TGTGCCAGCAGTTTATCAAGACAGGGAGTTCTGGGGACCCAGTACTTC
.	TRBJ2-2	TRBV19	.	CASSTTKDTGELFF	TGTGCCAGTAGTACTACCAAAGACACCGGGGAGCTGTTTTTT
.	TRBJ2-7	TRBV6-6	TRBD1	CASSPTGGRADEQYF	TGTGCCAGCAGCCCTACAGGGGGTCGCGCGGACGAGCAGTACTTC
.	TRBJ2-1	TRBV29-1	TRBD2	CSVDSSGLAGSYNEQFF	TGCAGCGTTGATTCCTCCGGACTAGCGGGGTCCTACAATGAGCAGTTCTTC
.	TRBJ2-1	TRBV18	.	CASSPLFERDTEQFF	TGTGCCAGCTCACCACTTTTTGAGAGGGACACTGAGCAGTTCTTC
.	TRBJ1-5	TRBV7-8	TRBD1	CASSPNRGNQPQHF	TGTGCCAGCAGCCCCAACAGGGGAAATCAGCCCCAGCATTTT
.	TRBJ2-6	TRBV28	.	CASSLSAGANVLTF	TGTGCCAGCAGTTTATCGGCTGGGGCCAACGTCCTGACTTTC
few	TRBJ1-4	TRBV28	TRBD1	CASSLWSGTGTEKLFF	TGTGCCAGCAGTTTATGGAGCGGGACAGGGACCGAAAAACTGTTTTTT
.	TRBJ1-1	TRBV2	.	CASSEVGGGPTEAFF	TGTGCCAGCAGTGAAGTTGGAGGCGGGCCCACTGAAGCTTTCTTT
.	TRBJ2-1	TRBV27	.	CASSSRGFEQFF	TGTGCCAGCAGCTCCCGGGGTTTTGAGCAGTTCTTC
.	TRBJ2-7	TRBV9	TRBD1	CASSDGTGDYEQYF	TGTGCCAGCAGCGACGGGACAGGGGACTACGAGCAGTACTTC
.	TRBJ2-7	TRBV6-1	TRBD1	CASTEPGTGHYEQYF	TGTGCCAGCACCGAACCCGGGACAGGGCACTACGAGCAGTACTTC
.	TRBJ2-5	TRBV28	TRBD1	CASSLDRGETQYF	TGTGCCAGCAGTTTAGACAGGGGAGAGACCCAGTACTTC
.	TRBJ2-5	TRBV6-1	.	CASSSLAFQETQYF	TGTGCCAGCAGTTCTCTAGCGTTTCAAGAGACCCAGTACTTC